This section outlines one T cell receptor beta chain sequence together with its context. The antigen is undetermined. TCR alpha and TCR beta cDNA libraries carrying sample barcodes and UMIs were produced by 5'RACE using constant-segment primers. TCRdb recomputed calls from the 5' RACE reads with MiXCR, one row per CDR3 protein. The sample contains about 110,000 distinct CDR3 sequences, about 18% of which appear only once. The CDR3 is made up of 13 amino acids. Germline values: CDR1 SGHDT, CDR2 YYEEEE. V was clipped by 4 bases and J by 7 bases, with 12 bases between them. This record comes from a study of T-cell memory formation after mild COVID-19. Whole-study findings and limits: Contracting CD4+ clones were located mainly in CM and EM, and CD8+ clones in EMRA. The study detected some responding clones in pre-infection memory, suggesting cross-reactive memory joined.

The clonotype was recovered from an adult woman who had mild COVID-19 (a few samples of this study predate the infection). Cell type and time point are not known. Sequenced material: PBMCs or a T cell subset sorted from them (not recorded which). The chain uses TRBV5-6 and TRBJ2-4; D is unclear. In nucleotides, the CDR3 is TGTGCCAGCAGCCCCTTTCTGGGGAACATTCAGTACTTC. Amino acid sequence: CASSPFLGNIQYF.